Listed here are 21 T cell receptor beta chains from one sample, sequenced in a study of blood T cell repertoires in COVID-19. Libraries were prepared by immunoSEQ multiplex PCR; TCRdb keeps only in-frame clonotypes and omits some of them. There are more than 150,000 clones in the sample; roughly 84% occur only once, and 13% to 15% lies in the top ten. Source material: peripheral blood. Every receptor here comes from a man younger than 35 with active or convalescent COVID-19.

The chain couples TRBV19 to TRBJ2-3; TRBD1 matches at 8 bases. Germline values: CDR1 LNHDA, CDR2 SQIVND (reference sequence). CDR3 length equals 13 residues. The ends lost 10 bases at V and 4 bases at J; junction bases unmatched: 7. In DNA, the CDR3 is TGTGCCACCCGACAGGGGAAGGCAGATACGCAGTATTTT. This encodes CATRQGKADTQYF.

The rearrangement links TRBV7-8 to TRBJ1-2; D uncertain. Trimming removed 1 base from V and 5 bases from J, with 8 bases in between. The CDR3 spans 13 residues. Germline assignment: CDR1 SGHVS and CDR2 FQNEAQ. The CDR3 DNA reads as TGTGCCAGCAGCTTAGAAGACTTTTATGGCTACACCTTC. It translates to CASSLEDFYGYTF.

The chain couples TRBV5-4 to TRBJ2-1; TRBD2 matches at 8 bases. V dropped 4 bases and J dropped 4; count of bases not matched to a gene: 10. Germline assignment: CDR1 SGHNT and CDR2 YYREEE (reference sequence). This CDR3 has 16 residues. The CDR3 sequence: CASSLSESGSYNEQFF. In nucleotides, the CDR3 is TGTGCCAGCAGCCTCTCCGAGAGCGGGAGTTACAATGAGCAGTTCTTC.

This clone has at least ten counts. The rearrangement uses TRBV7-3 and TRBJ2-3; 10 bases align to TRBD2. Germline CDR1 and CDR2: SGHTA and FQGTGA. V trimming: 5 bases; J trimming: 0 bases; junction bases outside the gene matches: 2. This CDR3 region has 15 residues. The CDR3 is CASSPTSGSTDTQYF. The CDR3 nucleotides are TGTGCCAGCAGCCCGACTAGCGGGAGCACAGATACGCAGTATTTT.

The chain has TRBV28 and TRBJ2-5; 14 nucleotides match TRBD2. The CDR3 extends over 16 amino acids. Per germline, CDR1 MDHEN and CDR2 SYDVKM. V lost 6 bases and J lost 6; bases outside the gene matches: 9. The CDR3 spells CASSPSGTSGRKTQYF. CDR3 nucleotide sequence: TGTGCCAGCAGCCCCTCCGGGACTAGCGGGAGAAAGACCCAGTACTTC.

This clone has just one count. The CDR3 loop is CASSQGQTGPYGYTF. As DNA, the CDR3 is TGTGCCAGCAGCCAAGGTCAGACAGGACCTTATGGCTACACCTTC. The chain links TRBV3-1 (or the pseudogene TRBV3-2) to TRBJ1-2; TRBD1 is a possible D gene (6 bases). V lost 1 base and J lost 5, with 14 bases in between. Germline CDR1 LGHDT, CDR2 YNNKEL (reference sequence). The CDR3 spans 15 residues.

The genes are TRBV28 and TRBJ2-7; weak D call: TRBD2 (6 bases). V lost 6 bases and J 2 bases, leaving 14 bases between the germline ends. The CDR3 is made up of 14 amino acids. Germline-derived CDR1 and CDR2 are MDHEN and SYDVKM. CDR3 bases: TGTGCCAGCAGACCGCAGCGGGTAACCTACGAGCAGTACTTC. Translating it yields CASRPQRVTYEQYF.

The chain has TRBV19 and TRBJ1-1; a possible D gene is TRBD1 (6 bases). The CDR3 runs 13 residues. The V and J ends lost 9 bases and 8 bases respectively, with 19 bases between them. Germline V gene sequence: CDR1 LNHDA, CDR2 SQIVND (reference sequence). The CDR3 is CASQRTAGGEAFF. The CDR3 region has the DNA TGTGCCAGCCAAAGGACAGCCGGGGGGGAAGCTTTCTTT.

With respect to this clone: The sample has other DNA sequences that encode this CDR3 too. The V and J genes are TRBV27 and TRBJ2-7, with D perhaps matching TRBD1 (5 bases). Trimming took off 0 bases at V and 2 bases at J, with 8 bases between the two ends. Germline V gene lookup returns CDR1 MNHEY and CDR2 SMNVEV (reference sequence). The length of the CDR3 is 14 residues. DNA for the CDR3: TGTGCCAGCAGTTTATCCCAGGGCACCTACGAGCAGTACTTC. Its protein is CASSLSQGTYEQYF.

The rearrangement uses TRBV5-6 and TRBJ1-1; a possible D gene is TRBD1 (5 bases). CDR3 size: 13 residues. Germline V gene sequence: CDR1 SGHDT, CDR2 YYEEEE. V shed 3 bases and J shed 6 bases, with 12 bases lying between them. The CDR3 spells CASSSLDRSEAFF. CDR3 bases: TGTGCCAGCAGCTCCCTCGACAGATCTGAAGCTTTCTTT.

In this sample, this clone turned up once. The V call is TRBV10-2, the J call TRBJ1-1, with 7 bases fitting TRBD1. The germline gives CDR1 WSHSY, CDR2 SAAADI. Trimming removed 6 bases from V and 2 bases from J; junction bases left unmatched: 6. This CDR3 has 14 residues. In DNA form, the CDR3 reads TGCGCCAGCAGCCGCAGGGGGGTTAACACTGAAGCTTTCTTT. Encoded protein: CASSRRGVNTEAFF.

V is TRBV28 and J is TRBJ2-5, with D possibly being TRBD2 (5 bases). V gave up 6 bases and J gave up 5 bases, with 22 bases separating them. The CDR3 is 16 amino acids. Germline loops: CDR1 MDHEN, CDR2 SYDVKM. The CDR3 reads CASSRRLSGVSETQYF. CDR3 DNA sequence: TGTGCCAGCAGCCGTAGACTATCCGGGGTCTCGGAGACCCAGTACTTC.

The J gene is TRBJ2-3, the V gene TRBV6-4; D may be TRBD1 (5 bases). The CDR3 sequence is 15 residues long. The germline gives CDR1 MRHNA, CDR2 SNTAGT. Trimming took 6 bases from V and 0 from J, leaving 13 bases between them. In DNA form, the CDR3 reads TGTGCCAGCAGCGCAGGGTCCCTAAGCACAGATACGCAGTATTTT. Its protein product is CASSAGSLSTDTQYF.

The chain combines TRBV6-5 with TRBJ1-4; 9 nucleotides agree with TRBD1. The germline V gene encodes CDR1 MNHEY and CDR2 SVGAGI. Trimming took 5 bases from V and 5 from J; bases not matched to a gene: 3. The CDR3 length is 14 residues. The CDR3 DNA reads as TGTGCCAGCAGTCGGGACAGGGAGAATGAAAAACTGTTTTTT. Amino acid sequence: CASSRDRENEKLFF.

The chain joins TRBV19 to TRBJ1-3; TRBD1 might be the D (5 bases). From germline, CDR1 is LNHDA and CDR2 SQIVND (reference sequence). The CDR3 consists of 16 residues. Between the trimmed V and J ends, which lost 5 bases and 0 bases, there was a span of 14 bases. The CDR3 protein is CASSPGHPSSGNTIYF. CDR3 DNA: TGTGCCAGTAGTCCCGGACACCCTAGCTCTGGAAACACCATATATTTT.

The chain recombines TRBV5-5 with TRBJ2-7; a possible D gene is TRBD2 (5 bases). Germline V gene lookup returns CDR1 SGHKS and CDR2 YYEKEE (reference sequence). The CDR3 length is 14 residues. V lost 0 bases to trimming and J lost 1 base, with 8 bases between them. CDR3 protein: CASSLALASYEQYF. The CDR3, as DNA: TGTGCCAGCAGCTTGGCTCTAGCATCCTACGAGCAGTACTTC.

V and J are TRBV5-1 and TRBJ2-7; 12 positions match TRBD2. Germline V lookup: CDR1 SGHRS, CDR2 YFSETQ. V gave up 5 bases and J gave up 0 bases; unmatched junction bases: 6. The CDR3 spans 16 residues. The CDR3 loop is CASSRTSGTVSYEQYF. Here the CDR3 DNA reads TGCGCCAGCAGTCGGACTAGCGGGACCGTCTCCTACGAGCAGTACTTC.

V usage is TRBV6-5 and J usage is TRBJ1-1; no firm D call. Germline V gene sequence: CDR1 MNHEY, CDR2 SVGAGI. Trimming took off 6 bases at V and 8 bases at J, with 7 bases between the two ends. There are 10 residues in the CDR3. Written as DNA, the CDR3 is TGTGCCAGCAGGACATTCGAAGCTTTCTTT. Translating gives CASRTFEAFF.

This chain uses TRBV3-1 (or the pseudogene TRBV3-2) with TRBJ2-1; maybe TRBD1 (6 bases). V lost 3 bases to trimming and J lost 2 bases, with 8 bases between them. CDR3 length equals 14 residues. Germline-derived CDR1 and CDR2 are LGHDT and YNNKEL (reference sequence). The CDR3 DNA is TGTGCCAGCAGCCACGGGACACCCTACAATGAGCAGTTCTTC. It is translated as CASSHGTPYNEQFF.

The chain links TRBV29-1 to TRBJ2-7; 9 bases are a match to TRBD2. Germline V gives CDR1 SQVTM, CDR2 ANQGSEA. The CDR3 sequence is 13 residues long. After removal of 7 bases from V and 2 bases from J, the junction contained 6 bases not matched to a gene. The CDR3 DNA follows: TGCAGCGCCGTAGCGGGAGCCCCCTACGAGCAGTACTTC. Encoded protein: CSAVAGAPYEQYF.

The V gene is TRBV7-9, the J gene TRBJ2-5; 12 bases fit TRBD1. Looked up from germline, CDR1 is SEHNR and CDR2 is FQNEAQ (reference sequence). The CDR3 has 16 amino acids. With 5 bases clipped from V and 1 base from J, the junction kept 5 bases outside the gene matches. The CDR3 is CASSPGTGGPQETQYF. CDR3 nucleotides: TGTGCCAGCAGCCCAGGGACAGGGGGCCCCCAAGAGACCCAGTACTTC.